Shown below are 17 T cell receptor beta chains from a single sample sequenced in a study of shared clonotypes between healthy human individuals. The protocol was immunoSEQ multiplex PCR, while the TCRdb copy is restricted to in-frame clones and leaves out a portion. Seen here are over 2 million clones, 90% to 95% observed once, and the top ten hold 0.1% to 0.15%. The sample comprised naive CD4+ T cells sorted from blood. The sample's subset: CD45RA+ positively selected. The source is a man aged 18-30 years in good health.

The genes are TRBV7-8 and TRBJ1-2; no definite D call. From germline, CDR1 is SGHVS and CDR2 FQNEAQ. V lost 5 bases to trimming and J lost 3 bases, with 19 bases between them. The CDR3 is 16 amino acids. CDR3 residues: CASSPITGRADYGYTF. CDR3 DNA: TGTGCCAGCAGCCCTATAACTGGCAGAGCAGACTATGGCTACACCTTC.

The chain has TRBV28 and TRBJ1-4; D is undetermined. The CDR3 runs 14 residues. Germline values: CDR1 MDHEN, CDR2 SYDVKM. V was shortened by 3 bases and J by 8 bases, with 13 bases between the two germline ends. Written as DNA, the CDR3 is TGTGCCAGCAGTTTCGGGCCTATTGGGGAAAAACTGTTTTTT. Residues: CASSFGPIGEKLFF.

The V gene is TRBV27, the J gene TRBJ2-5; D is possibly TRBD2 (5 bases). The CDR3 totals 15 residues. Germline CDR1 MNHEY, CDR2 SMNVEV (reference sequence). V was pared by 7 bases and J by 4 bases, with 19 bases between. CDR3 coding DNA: TGTGCCAGCAAGAGCGGACCCAGATCGGGAGAGACCCAGTACTTC. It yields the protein CASKSGPRSGETQYF.

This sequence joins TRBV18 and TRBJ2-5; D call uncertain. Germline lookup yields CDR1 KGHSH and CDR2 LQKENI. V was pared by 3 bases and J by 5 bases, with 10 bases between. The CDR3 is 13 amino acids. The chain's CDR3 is CASSPTDRETQYF. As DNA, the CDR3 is TGTGCCAGCTCACCCACTGACCGGGAGACCCAGTACTTC.

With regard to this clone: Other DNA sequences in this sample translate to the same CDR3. Here the CDR3 reads CAISVDSSTDTQYF. The CDR3 nucleotides are TGTGCCATCAGTGTCGACAGTAGCACAGATACGCAGTATTTT. This chain links TRBV10-3 with TRBJ2-3; D may be TRBD1 (5 bases). CDR3 length equals 14 residues. Per germline, CDR1 ENHRY and CDR2 SYGVKD. V was shortened by 4 bases and J by 0 bases, with 8 bases between the two germline ends.

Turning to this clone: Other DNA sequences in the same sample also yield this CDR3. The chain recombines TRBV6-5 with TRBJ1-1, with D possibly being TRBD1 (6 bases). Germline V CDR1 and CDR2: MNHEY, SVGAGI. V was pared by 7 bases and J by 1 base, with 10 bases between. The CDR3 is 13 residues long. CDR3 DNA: TGTGCCAGCATCCCCAGGGGGAACACTGAAGCTTTCTTT. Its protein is CASIPRGNTEAFF.

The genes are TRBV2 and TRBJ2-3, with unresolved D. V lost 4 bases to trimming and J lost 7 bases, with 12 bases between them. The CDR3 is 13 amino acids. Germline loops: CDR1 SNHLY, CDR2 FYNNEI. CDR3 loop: CASSAYLGYTQYF. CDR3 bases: TGTGCCAGCAGTGCTTATCTAGGGTATACGCAGTATTTT.

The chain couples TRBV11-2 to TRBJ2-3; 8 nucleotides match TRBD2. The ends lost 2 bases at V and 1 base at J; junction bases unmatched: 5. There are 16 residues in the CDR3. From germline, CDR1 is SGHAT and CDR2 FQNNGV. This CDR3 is CASSLSQAGGTDTQYF. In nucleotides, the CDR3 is TGTGCCAGCAGCTTATCACAAGCGGGGGGCACAGATACGCAGTATTTT. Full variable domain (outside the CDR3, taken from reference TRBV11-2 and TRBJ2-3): EAGVAQSPRYKIIEKRQSVAFWCNPISGHATLYWYQQILGQGPKLLIQFQNNGVVDDSQLPKDRFSAERLKGVDSTLKIQPAKLEDSAVYLCASSLSQAGGTDTQYFGPGTRLTVL.

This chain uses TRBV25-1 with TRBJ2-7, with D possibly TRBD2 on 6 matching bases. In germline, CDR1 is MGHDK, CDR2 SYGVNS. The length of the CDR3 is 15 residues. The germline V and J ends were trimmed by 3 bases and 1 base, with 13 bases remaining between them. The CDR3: CASSELAGRSYEQYF. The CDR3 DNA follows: TGTGCCAGCAGTGAGTTGGCGGGGCGATCCTACGAGCAGTACTTC.

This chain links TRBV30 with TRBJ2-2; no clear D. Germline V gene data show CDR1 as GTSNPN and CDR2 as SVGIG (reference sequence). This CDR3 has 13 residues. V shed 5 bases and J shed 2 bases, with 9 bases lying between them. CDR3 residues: CAWSRVNTGELFF. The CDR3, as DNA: TGTGCCTGGTCAAGGGTCAACACCGGGGAGCTGTTTTTT.

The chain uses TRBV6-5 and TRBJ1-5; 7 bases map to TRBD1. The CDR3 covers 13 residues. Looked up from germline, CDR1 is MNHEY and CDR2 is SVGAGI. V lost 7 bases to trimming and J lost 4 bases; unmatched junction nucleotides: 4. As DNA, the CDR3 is TGTGCCAGCAACCCGGGACAGAATCAGCCCCAGCATTTT. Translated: CASNPGQNQPQHF.

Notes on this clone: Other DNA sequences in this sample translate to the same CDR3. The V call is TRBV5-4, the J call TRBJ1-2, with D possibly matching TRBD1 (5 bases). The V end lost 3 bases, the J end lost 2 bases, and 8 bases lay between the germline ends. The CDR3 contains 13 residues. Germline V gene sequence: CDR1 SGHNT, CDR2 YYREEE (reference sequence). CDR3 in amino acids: CASSSRDNYGYTF. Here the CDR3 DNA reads TGTGCCAGCAGCTCCCGGGACAACTATGGCTACACCTTC.

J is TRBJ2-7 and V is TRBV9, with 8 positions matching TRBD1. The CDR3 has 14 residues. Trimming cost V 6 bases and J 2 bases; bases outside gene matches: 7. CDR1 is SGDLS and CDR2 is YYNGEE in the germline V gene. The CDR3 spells CASNAGTGPYEQYF. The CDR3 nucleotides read TGTGCCAGCAACGCCGGGACAGGACCCTACGAGCAGTACTTC.

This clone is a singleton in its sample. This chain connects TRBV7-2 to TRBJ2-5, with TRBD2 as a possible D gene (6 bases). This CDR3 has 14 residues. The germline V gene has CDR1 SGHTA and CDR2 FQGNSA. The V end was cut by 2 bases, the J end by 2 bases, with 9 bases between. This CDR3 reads CASSLSLAQETQYF. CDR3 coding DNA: TGTGCCAGCAGCTTATCACTAGCACAAGAGACCCAGTACTTC.

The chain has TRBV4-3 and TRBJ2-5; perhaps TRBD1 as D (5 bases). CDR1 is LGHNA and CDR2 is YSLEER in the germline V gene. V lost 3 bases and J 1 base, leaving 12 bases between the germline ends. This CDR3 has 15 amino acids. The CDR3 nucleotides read TGCGCCAGCAGCCACTACCCGACAGTCCAAGAGACCCAGTACTTC. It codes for CASSHYPTVQETQYF.

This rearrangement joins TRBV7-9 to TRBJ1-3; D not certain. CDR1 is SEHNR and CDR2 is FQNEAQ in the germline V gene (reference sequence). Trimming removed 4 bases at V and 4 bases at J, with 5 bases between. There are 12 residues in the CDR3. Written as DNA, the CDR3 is TGTGCCAGCAGCTCTATGGGAAACACCATATATTTT. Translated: CASSSMGNTIYF.

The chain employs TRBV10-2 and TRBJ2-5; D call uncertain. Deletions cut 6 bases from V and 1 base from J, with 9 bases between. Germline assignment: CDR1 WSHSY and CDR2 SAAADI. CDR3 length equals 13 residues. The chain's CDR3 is CASRRDPQETQYF. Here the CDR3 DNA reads TGCGCCAGCAGGAGAGACCCCCAAGAGACCCAGTACTTC.